The T cell receptor (beta chain) described here comes from a study of cytomegalovirus exposure and HLA in healthy donors. This CDR3 is built from 12 residues. V lost 6 bases and J lost 6, with 12 bases in between. The germline V gene has CDR1 MNHEY and CDR2 SVGAGI. The data were produced by immunoSEQ multiplex PCR, yet TCRdb's version contains in-frame clones alone and is incomplete. The sample consists of over 200,000 clones, roughly 84% of them appearing once. Study-level results: Cytomegalovirus-associated TCR beta chains were listed, numbering under 200.

Only a few counts were recorded for this clone. Its cognate antigen is unknown. The chain links TRBV6-5 to TRBJ2-7; D unclear. The sequencing sample was made of PBMCs. The origin of this receptor is a woman younger than 30 in good health and CMV-seropositive. CDR3 in amino acids: CASSTRWAEQYF. As DNA, the CDR3 is TGTGCCAGCAGCACCAGGTGGGCCGAGCAGTACTTC.